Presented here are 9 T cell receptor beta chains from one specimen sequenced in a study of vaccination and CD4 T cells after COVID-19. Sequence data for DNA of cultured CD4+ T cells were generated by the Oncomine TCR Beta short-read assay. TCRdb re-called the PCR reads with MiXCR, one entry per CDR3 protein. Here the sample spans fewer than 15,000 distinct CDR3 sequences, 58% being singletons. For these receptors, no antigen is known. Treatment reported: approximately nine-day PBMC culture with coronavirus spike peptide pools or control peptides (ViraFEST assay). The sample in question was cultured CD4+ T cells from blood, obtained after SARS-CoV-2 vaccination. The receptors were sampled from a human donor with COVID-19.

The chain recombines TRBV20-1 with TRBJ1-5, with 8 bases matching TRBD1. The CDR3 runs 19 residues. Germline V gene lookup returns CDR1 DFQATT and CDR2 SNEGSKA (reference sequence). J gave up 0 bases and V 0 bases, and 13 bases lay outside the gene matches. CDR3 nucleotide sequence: TGCAGTGCTAGAGATGACAGGGGAATGGGTATAGGTAGCAATCAGCCCCAGCATTTT. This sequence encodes CSARDDRGMGIGSNQPQHF.

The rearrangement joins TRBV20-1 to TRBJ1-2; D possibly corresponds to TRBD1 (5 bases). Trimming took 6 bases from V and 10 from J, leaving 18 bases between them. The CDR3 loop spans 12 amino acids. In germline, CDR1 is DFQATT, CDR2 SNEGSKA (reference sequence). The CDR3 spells CSATRRKGIYTF. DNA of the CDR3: TGCAGTGCCACCAGACGTAAGGGGATCTACACCTTC.

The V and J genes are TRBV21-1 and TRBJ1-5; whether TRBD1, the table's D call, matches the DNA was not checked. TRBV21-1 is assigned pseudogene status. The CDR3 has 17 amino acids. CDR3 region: CASSKAGGKRANQSQHF. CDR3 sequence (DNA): TGTGCCAGCAGCAAAGCGGGGGGCAAAAGAGCAAATCAGTCCCAGCATTTT.

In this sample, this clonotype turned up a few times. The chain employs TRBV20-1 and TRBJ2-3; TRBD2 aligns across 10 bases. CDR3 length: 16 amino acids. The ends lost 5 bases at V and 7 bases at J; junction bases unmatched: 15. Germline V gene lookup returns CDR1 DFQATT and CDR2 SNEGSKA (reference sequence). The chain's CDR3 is CSAGLEAGGPSNTQYF. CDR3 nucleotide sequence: TGCAGTGCTGGTCTTGAAGCGGGGGGGCCTTCCAATACGCAGTATTTT.

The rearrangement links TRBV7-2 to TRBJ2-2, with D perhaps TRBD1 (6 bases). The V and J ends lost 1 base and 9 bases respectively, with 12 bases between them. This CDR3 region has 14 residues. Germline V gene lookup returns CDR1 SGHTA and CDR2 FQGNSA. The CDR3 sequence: CASSLGSQGRELFF. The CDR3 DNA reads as TGTGCCAGCAGCTTAGGTTCCCAGGGGCGGGAGCTGTTTTTT.

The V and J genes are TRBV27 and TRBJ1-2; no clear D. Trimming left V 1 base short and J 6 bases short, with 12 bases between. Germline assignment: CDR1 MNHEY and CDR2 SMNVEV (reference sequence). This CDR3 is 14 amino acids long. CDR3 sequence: CASSLFGGGDGYTF. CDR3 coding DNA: TGTGCCAGCAGTTTATTTGGTGGAGGCGATGGCTACACCTTC.

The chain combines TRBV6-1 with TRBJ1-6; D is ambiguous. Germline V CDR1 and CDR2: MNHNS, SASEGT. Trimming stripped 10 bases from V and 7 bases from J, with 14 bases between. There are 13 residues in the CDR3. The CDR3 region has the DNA TGTGCCATCGCACCAAGCAGAAATTCACCCCTCCACTTT. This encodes CAIAPSRNSPLHF.

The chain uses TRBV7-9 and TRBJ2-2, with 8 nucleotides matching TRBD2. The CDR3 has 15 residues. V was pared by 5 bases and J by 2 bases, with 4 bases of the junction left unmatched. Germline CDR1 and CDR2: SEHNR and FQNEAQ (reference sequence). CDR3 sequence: CASSPRGGNTGELFF. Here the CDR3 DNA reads TGTGCCAGCAGCCCCCGGGGGGGAAACACCGGGGAGCTGTTTTTT.

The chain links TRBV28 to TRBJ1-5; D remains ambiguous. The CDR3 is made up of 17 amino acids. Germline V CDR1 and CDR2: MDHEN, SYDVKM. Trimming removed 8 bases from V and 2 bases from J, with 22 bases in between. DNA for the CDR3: TGTGCCAGCGTTGGGGAGGGAGTTCCAGGTCGCAATCAGCCCCAGCATTTT. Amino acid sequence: CASVGEGVPGRNQPQHF.